This record looks at one T cell receptor (beta chain) sequence and its context. Its matching antigen is unknown. The sample originates from a study of T cell responses to AZD1222 COVID-19 vaccine. The study, taken as a whole, reports: The span of vaccine-associated CD4 TCRs extended across spike, with dominance at 160-218 and 743-854. As reported, nearly half of all spike-specific TCRs target variant regions that are unmutated.

Clones were sequenced by immunoSEQ multiplex PCR, and TCRdb holds only the in-frame ones, with some missing. The sample holds about 140,000 clones, approximately 90% seen once. Trimming removed 5 bases from V and 0 bases from J, with 10 bases in between. The CDR3 has 14 amino acids. Germline loops: CDR1 SGHNT, CDR2 YENEEA. The source of this sequence is an adult in good health. This specimen consisted of peripheral blood, obtained on day 0 of AZD1222 vaccination. The chain carries TRBV11-3 and TRBJ1-2; D uncertain. CDR3 in amino acids: CASSEQLSNYGYTF. The CDR3 nucleotides read TGTGCCAGCAGCGAACAGTTATCTAACTATGGCTACACCTTC.